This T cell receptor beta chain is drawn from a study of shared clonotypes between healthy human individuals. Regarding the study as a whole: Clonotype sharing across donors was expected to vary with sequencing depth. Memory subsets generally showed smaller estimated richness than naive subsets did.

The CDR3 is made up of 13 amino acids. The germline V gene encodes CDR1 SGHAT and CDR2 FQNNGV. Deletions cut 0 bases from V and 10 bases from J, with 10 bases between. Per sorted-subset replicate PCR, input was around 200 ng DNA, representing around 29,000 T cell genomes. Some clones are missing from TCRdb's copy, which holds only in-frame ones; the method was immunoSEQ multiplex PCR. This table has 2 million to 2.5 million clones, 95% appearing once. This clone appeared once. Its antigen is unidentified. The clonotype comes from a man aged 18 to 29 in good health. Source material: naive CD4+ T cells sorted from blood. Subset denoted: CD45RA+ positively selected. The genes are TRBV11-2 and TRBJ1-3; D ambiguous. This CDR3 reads CASSLDGSVTIYF. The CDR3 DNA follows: TGTGCCAGCAGCTTAGATGGTTCCGTGACCATATATTTT. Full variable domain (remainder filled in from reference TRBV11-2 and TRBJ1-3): EAGVAQSPRYKIIEKRQSVAFWCNPISGHATLYWYQQILGQGPKLLIQFQNNGVVDDSQLPKDRFSAERLKGVDSTLKIQPAKLEDSAVYLCASSLDGSVTIYFGEGSWLTVV.